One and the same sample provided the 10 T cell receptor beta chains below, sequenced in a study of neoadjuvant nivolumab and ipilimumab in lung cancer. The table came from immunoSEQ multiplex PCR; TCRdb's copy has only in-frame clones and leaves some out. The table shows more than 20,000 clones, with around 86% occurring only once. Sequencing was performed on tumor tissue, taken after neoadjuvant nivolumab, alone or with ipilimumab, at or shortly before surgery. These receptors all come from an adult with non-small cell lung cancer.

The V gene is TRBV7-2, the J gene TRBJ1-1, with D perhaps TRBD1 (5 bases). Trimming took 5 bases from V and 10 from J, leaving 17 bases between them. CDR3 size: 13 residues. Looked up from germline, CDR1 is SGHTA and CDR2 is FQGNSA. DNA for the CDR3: TGTGCCAGCAGCGAGGGACCAGACAGAGGAGCTTTCTTT. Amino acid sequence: CASSEGPDRGAFF. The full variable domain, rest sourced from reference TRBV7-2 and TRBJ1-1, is GAGVSQSPSNKVTEKGKDVELRCDPISGHTALYWYRQSLGQGLEFLIYFQGNSAPDKSGLPSDRFSAERTGGSVSTLTIQRTQQEDSAVYLCASSEGPDRGAFFGQGTRLTVV.

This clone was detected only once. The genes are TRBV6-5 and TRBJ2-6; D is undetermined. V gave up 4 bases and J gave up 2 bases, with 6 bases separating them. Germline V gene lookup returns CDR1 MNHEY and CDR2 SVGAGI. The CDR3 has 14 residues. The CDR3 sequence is CASSWTTGANVLTF. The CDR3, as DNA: TGTGCCAGCAGTTGGACCACTGGGGCCAACGTCCTGACTTTC.

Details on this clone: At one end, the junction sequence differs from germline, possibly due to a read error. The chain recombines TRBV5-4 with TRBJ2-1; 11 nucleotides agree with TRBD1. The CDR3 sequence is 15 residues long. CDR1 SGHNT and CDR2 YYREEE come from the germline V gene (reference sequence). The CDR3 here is CASSLGTGGYDEQFF. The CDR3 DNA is TGTGCCAGCAGCTTGGGGACAGGGGGCTACGATGAGCAGTTCTTC.

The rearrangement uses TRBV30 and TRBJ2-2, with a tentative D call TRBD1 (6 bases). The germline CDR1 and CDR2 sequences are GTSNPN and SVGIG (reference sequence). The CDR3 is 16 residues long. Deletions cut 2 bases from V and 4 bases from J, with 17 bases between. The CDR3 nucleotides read TGTGCCTGGAGTACAGGGCTGGGAGTGGGCACCGGGGAGCTGTTTTTT. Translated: CAWSTGLGVGTGELFF.

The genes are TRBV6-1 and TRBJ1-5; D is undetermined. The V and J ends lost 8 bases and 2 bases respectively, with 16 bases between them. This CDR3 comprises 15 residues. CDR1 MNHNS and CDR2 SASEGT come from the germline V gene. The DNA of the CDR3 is TGTGCCAGCGTCTGGGAATCCGAGGGCAATCAGCCCCAGCATTTT. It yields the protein CASVWESEGNQPQHF.

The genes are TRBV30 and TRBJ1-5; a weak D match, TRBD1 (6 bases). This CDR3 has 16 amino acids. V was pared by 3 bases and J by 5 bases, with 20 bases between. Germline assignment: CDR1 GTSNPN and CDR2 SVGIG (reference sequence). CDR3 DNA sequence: TGTGCCTGGAGCTCGGGGGGGGCCGGGTTTGATCAGCCCCAGCATTTT. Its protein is CAWSSGGAGFDQPQHF. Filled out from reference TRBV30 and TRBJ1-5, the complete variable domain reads SQTIHQWPATLVQPVGSPLSLECTVEGTSNPNLYWYRQAAGRGLQLLFYSVGIGQISSEVPQNLSASRPQDRQFILSSKKLLLSDSGFYLCAWSSGGAGFDQPQHFGDGTRLSIL.

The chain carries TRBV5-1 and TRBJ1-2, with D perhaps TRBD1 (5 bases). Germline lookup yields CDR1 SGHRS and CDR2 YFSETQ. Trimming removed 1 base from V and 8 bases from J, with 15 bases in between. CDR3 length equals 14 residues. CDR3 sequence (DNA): TGCGCCAGCAGCTTGAGGGGCGTCCGACGGGGCTACACCTTC. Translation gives CASSLRGVRRGYTF.

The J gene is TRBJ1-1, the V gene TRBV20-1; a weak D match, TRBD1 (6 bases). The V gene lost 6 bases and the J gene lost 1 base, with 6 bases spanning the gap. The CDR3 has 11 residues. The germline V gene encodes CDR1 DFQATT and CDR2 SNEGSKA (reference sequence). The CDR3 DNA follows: TGCAGTGCGACAGGGAACACTGAAGCTTTCTTT. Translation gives CSATGNTEAFF.

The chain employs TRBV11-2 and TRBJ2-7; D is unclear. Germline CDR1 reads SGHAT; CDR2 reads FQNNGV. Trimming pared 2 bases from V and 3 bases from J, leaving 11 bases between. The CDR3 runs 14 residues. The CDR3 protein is CASSLPGSFYEQYF. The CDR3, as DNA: TGTGCCAGCAGCTTACCTGGCAGCTTCTACGAGCAGTACTTC.

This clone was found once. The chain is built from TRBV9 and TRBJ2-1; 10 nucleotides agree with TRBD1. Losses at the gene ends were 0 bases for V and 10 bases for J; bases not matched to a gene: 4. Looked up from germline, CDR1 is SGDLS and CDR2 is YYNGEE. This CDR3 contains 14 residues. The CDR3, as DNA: TGTGCCAGCAGCGTAGGGGACAGGGGACGCGAGCAGTTCTTC. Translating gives CASSVGDRGREQFF.